The rows below give T cell receptor beta chains drawn from one sample of a study of T-cell memory formation after mild COVID-19. TCRdb passed the 5' RACE reads through MiXCR, listing each CDR3 protein once. The data contain around 300,000 distinct CDR3 sequences, around 13% of them singletons. The sequenced sample consisted of PBMCs or a T cell subset sorted from them (not recorded which). The receptors were gathered from a man between 18 and 29 years old who had mild COVID-19 (a few samples of this study predate the infection). Cell type and time point are not known. Each CDR3 is given with its conserved first and last residue. D genes are given only for firm matches. Rows give clone size only sometimes, using once, few, many, or a class for an expanded clone.

v_gene: TRBV23-1; len: 15; abundance: few; d_gene: -; j_gene: TRBJ1-4; CDR3aa: CASSLEESPHSKLVF; CDR3nt: TGCGCCAGCAGTCTGGAGGAGTCACCCCATTCTAAGCTGGTTTTT
v_gene: TRBV12-3/TRBV12-4; len: 14; abundance: few; d_gene: -; j_gene: TRBJ1-6; CDR3aa: CASSRTEQNSPLHF; CDR3nt: TGTGCCAGCAGTAGGACAGAACAAAATTCACCCCTCCACTTT
v_gene: TRBV5-1; len: 15; abundance: -; d_gene: -; j_gene: TRBJ2-7; CDR3aa: CASSLTGTGTYEQYF; CDR3nt: TGCGCCAGCAGCTTGACCGGGACTGGGACCTACGAGCAGTACTTC
v_gene: TRBV2; len: 14; abundance: many; d_gene: TRBD1; j_gene: TRBJ1-5; CDR3aa: CATRTGYVDQPQHF; CDR3nt: TGTGCCACAAGGACAGGGTATGTGGATCAGCCCCAGCATTTT
v_gene: TRBV20-1; len: 14; abundance: many; d_gene: -; j_gene: TRBJ2-5; CDR3aa: CSAQWGARRETQYF; CDR3nt: TGCAGTGCACAGTGGGGGGCGCGGAGAGAGACCCAGTACTTC
v_gene: TRBV6-5; len: 13; abundance: many; d_gene: TRBD1; j_gene: TRBJ2-7; CDR3aa: CASSHGQGYEQYF; CDR3nt: TGTGCCAGCAGTCATGGACAGGGCTACGAGCAGTACTTC
v_gene: TRBV7-9; len: 14; abundance: -; d_gene: TRBD1; j_gene: TRBJ2-7; CDR3aa: CASRPGTGKDEQYF; CDR3nt: TGTGCCAGCAGGCCCGGGACAGGGAAGGACGAGCAGTACTTC
v_gene: TRBV7-2; len: 14; abundance: many; d_gene: -; j_gene: TRBJ2-5; CDR3aa: CASSIGGRRETQYF; CDR3nt: TGTGCCAGCAGCATCGGTGGTAGGAGGGAGACCCAGTACTTC
v_gene: TRBV20-1; len: 17; abundance: few; d_gene: TRBD2; j_gene: TRBJ2-3; CDR3aa: CSASPRLAGVSTDTQYF; CDR3nt: TGCAGTGCTTCCCCCCGACTAGCGGGGGTTAGCACAGATACGCAGTATTTT
v_gene: TRBV5-1; len: 11; abundance: few; d_gene: -; j_gene: TRBJ2-1; CDR3aa: CASSSQGRQFF; CDR3nt: TGCGCCAGCAGCTCCCAGGGTCGCCAGTTCTTC
v_gene: TRBV12-5; len: 12; abundance: -; d_gene: -; j_gene: TRBJ1-1; CDR3aa: CASGLGRTEAFF; CDR3nt: TGTGCTAGTGGTTTAGGGCGCACTGAAGCTTTCTTT
v_gene: TRBV30; len: 13; abundance: few; d_gene: -; j_gene: TRBJ1-1; CDR3aa: CAWKFKGNPEAFF; CDR3nt: TGTGCCTGGAAGTTCAAGGGAAACCCTGAAGCTTTCTTT
v_gene: TRBV5-1; len: 12; abundance: many; d_gene: -; j_gene: TRBJ2-7; CDR3aa: CASSLPSYEQYF; CDR3nt: TGCGCCAGCAGCTTGCCCTCCTACGAGCAGTACTTC
v_gene: TRBV14; len: 14; abundance: -; d_gene: -; j_gene: TRBJ1-1; CDR3aa: CASSQDVSGRYAFF; CDR3nt: TGTGCCAGCAGCCAAGATGTGAGTGGCCGGTACGCTTTCTTT
v_gene: TRBV20-1; len: 15; abundance: -; d_gene: -; j_gene: TRBJ2-4; CDR3aa: CSARDPAGPGNIQYF; CDR3nt: TGCAGTGCTAGAGATCCAGCAGGGCCAGGAAACATTCAGTACTTC
v_gene: TRBV6-6; len: 14; abundance: few; d_gene: -; j_gene: TRBJ2-1; CDR3aa: CASSTMGSYNEQFF; CDR3nt: TGTGCCAGCAGTACTATGGGGTCCTACAATGAGCAGTTCTTC
v_gene: TRBV20-1; len: 13; abundance: few; d_gene: -; j_gene: TRBJ1-2; CDR3aa: CSARVGTGSGYTF; CDR3nt: TGCAGTGCTAGAGTCGGTACAGGTTCCGGCTACACCTTC
v_gene: TRBV9; len: 17; abundance: few; d_gene: -; j_gene: TRBJ1-1; CDR3aa: CASGPEGWAGMNTEAFF; CDR3nt: TGTGCCAGCGGTCCCGAGGGTTGGGCAGGGATGAACACTGAAGCTTTCTTT
v_gene: TRBV10-3; len: 18; abundance: few; d_gene: TRBD2; j_gene: TRBJ2-6; CDR3aa: CAIRFSSGGGSGANVLTF; CDR3nt: TGTGCCATCAGGTTTTCTAGCGGGGGTGGCTCTGGGGCCAACGTCCTGACTTTC
v_gene: TRBV12-3/TRBV12-4; len: 10; abundance: few; d_gene: -; j_gene: TRBJ2-1; CDR3aa: CASSQGEQFF; CDR3nt: TGTGCCAGCAGTCAGGGTGAGCAGTTCTTC
v_gene: TRBV2; len: 14; abundance: many; d_gene: -; j_gene: TRBJ1-6; CDR3aa: CASSPLAGNSPLHF; CDR3nt: TGTGCCAGCAGCCCCCTGGCCGGGAATTCACCCCTCCACTTT
v_gene: TRBV7-2; len: 15; abundance: few; d_gene: -; j_gene: TRBJ2-5; CDR3aa: CASSRDIGGQETQYF; CDR3nt: TGTGCCAGCAGTCGCGACATCGGAGGCCAAGAGACCCAGTACTTC
v_gene: TRBV5-1; len: 15; abundance: -; d_gene: -; j_gene: TRBJ1-2; CDR3aa: CASSLEGRASGGYTF; CDR3nt: TGCGCCAGCAGCTTGGAGGGTAGAGCCTCGGGCGGCTACACCTTC
v_gene: TRBV5-1; len: 15; abundance: -; d_gene: TRBD2; j_gene: TRBJ2-5; CDR3aa: CASSWILAGEETQYF; CDR3nt: TGCGCCAGCAGCTGGATACTAGCGGGGGAAGAGACCCAGTACTTC
v_gene: TRBV5-1; len: 13; abundance: few; d_gene: -; j_gene: TRBJ1-1; CDR3aa: CASRDTALPEAFF; CDR3nt: TGCGCCAGCAGGGACACGGCCCTCCCTGAAGCTTTCTTT